The TCR beta chain under discussion was sequenced for a study of regulatory T cells in long-lasting Graves disease. HTBI primers from iRepertoire and Arm-PCR of CDR3 regions yielded the TCR beta libraries. MiXCR was run by TCRdb on the multiplex PCR reads, yielding one entry per CDR3 protein. The sample yields roughly 500,000 distinct CDR3 sequences, around 11% seen once. General observations from the study: Persistent disease samples used TRBV28, TRBJ1-2 and TRBJ2-5 preferentially.

V gave up 3 bases and J gave up 3 bases; unmatched junction bases: 8. The CDR3 has 15 amino acids. The germline V gene encodes CDR1 KGHSH and CDR2 LQKENI. Time point noted: newly diagnosed GD, antithyroid drugs for less than 3 months. After RNA was extracted from PBMCs, the TCR library was made from it. A note on this clonotype: No antigen is known for it.

This same sample was also part of a study on T cells in Graves' hyperthyroidism and ophthalmopathy. That paper states: Patients between 18 and 65 years old had hyperthyroidism, newly diagnosed and lasting under 2 months. When the TCR CDR3 underwent first-round RT-PCR, the HTBI primer set was used. Blood also carried most thyroid clonotypes expanded above 0.001.

The TCR comes from a woman aged 25-40 years with Graves disease. The gene calls are TRBV18 and TRBJ2-7; TRBD1 matches 7 bases. The input for sequencing was peripheral blood mononuclear cells (PBMCs), taken at new diagnosis, from a patient treated with antithyroid drugs. The CDR3 region has the DNA TGTGCCAGCTCACCTAGGGGACAGCTAGTCTACGAGCAGTACTTC. This sequence encodes CASSPRGQLVYEQYF.